Below are 13 T cell receptor beta chains sequenced from a single sample in a study of shared clonotypes between healthy human individuals. Some clones are missing from TCRdb's copy, which holds only in-frame ones; the method was immunoSEQ multiplex PCR. The repertoire has millions of clones, 95% of them found once; the top ten carry 0.1% to 0.15%. The sample consisted of naive CD4+ T cells sorted from blood. Stated subset: CD45RA+ positively selected. All receptors come from a man between 18 and 29 years old in good health.

V usage is TRBV7-2 and J usage is TRBJ2-7, with 11 bases aligning to TRBD2. V dropped 0 bases and J dropped 7; count of bases not matched to a gene: 5. Germline V gives CDR1 SGHTA, CDR2 FQGNSA. The CDR3 has 15 amino acids. CDR3 sequence: CASSLATSGTGEQYF. The CDR3 DNA reads as TGTGCCAGCAGCTTAGCGACTAGCGGGACGGGGGAGCAGTACTTC.

This chain uses TRBV29-1 with TRBJ2-3; TRBD2 is a possible D gene (6 bases). The germline gives CDR1 SQVTM, CDR2 ANQGSEA. V was pared by 0 bases and J by 2 bases, with 9 bases between. The CDR3 is 14 residues long. The CDR3 DNA is TGCAGCGTTGAAGACGGGAGACCCACAGATACGCAGTATTTT. Amino acids: CSVEDGRPTDTQYF.

This chain joins TRBV2 and TRBJ2-6; 9 bases map to TRBD1. The CDR3 extends over 17 amino acids. Per germline, CDR1 SNHLY and CDR2 FYNNEI. Trimming cost V 6 bases and J 0 bases; bases outside gene matches: 6. The CDR3 loop reads CASRVGTGSSGANVLTF. CDR3 nucleotides: TGTGCCAGCAGGGTGGGGACAGGGTCCTCTGGGGCCAACGTCCTGACTTTC. The whole variable domain, remainder taken from reference TRBV2 and TRBJ2-6, is EPEVTQTPSHQVTQMGQEVILRCVPISNHLYFYWYRQILGQKVEFLVSFYNNEISEKSEIFDDQFSVERPDGSNFTLKIRSTKLEDSAMYFCASRVGTGSSGANVLTFGAGSRLTVL.

This sequence joins TRBV11-2 and TRBJ1-1, with 9 bases matching TRBD1. The CDR3 loop spans 14 amino acids. V trimming: 2 bases; J trimming: 7 bases; junction bases outside the gene matches: 5. Germline V gene lookup returns CDR1 SGHAT and CDR2 FQNNGV. CDR3 coding DNA: TGTGCCAGCAGCTTAAGCACAGGGGGCGGTGAAGCTTTCTTT. Amino acids: CASSLSTGGGEAFF.

The chain joins TRBV7-2 to TRBJ1-1; a possible D gene is TRBD1 (5 bases). CDR1 and CDR2 from the germline V gene are SGHTA and FQGNSA. The V end lost 5 bases, the J end lost 1 base, and 14 bases lay between the germline ends. The CDR3 runs 15 residues. Here the CDR3 DNA reads TGTGCCAGCAGCACTTGGAATACAGGGAACACTGAAGCTTTCTTT. It specifies CASSTWNTGNTEAFF. Together with reference TRBV7-2 and TRBJ1-1, the CDR3 gives the full variable domain: GAGVSQSPSNKVTEKGKDVELRCDPISGHTALYWYRQSLGQGLEFLIYFQGNSAPDKSGLPSDRFSAERTGGSVSTLTIQRTQQEDSAVYLCASSTWNTGNTEAFFGQGTRLTVV.

The V gene is TRBV5-4, the J gene TRBJ2-3, with 8 bases aligning to TRBD2. Germline CDR1 and CDR2: SGHNT and YYREEE (reference sequence). The junction had 7 bases not matched to a gene; V was cut back by 2 bases and J by 5 bases. This CDR3 comprises 15 residues. The CDR3 region has the DNA TGTGCCAGCAGCTTCCAGCCGGGAGGGGGAGATACGCAGTATTTT. As protein: CASSFQPGGGDTQYF.

The rearrangement links TRBV7-2 to TRBJ2-7; D ambiguous. CDR1 and CDR2 from the germline V gene are SGHTA and FQGNSA. Between the trimmed V and J ends, which lost 5 bases and 6 bases, there was a span of 8 bases. The CDR3 contains 11 residues. The CDR3: CASSTLREQYF. The CDR3 DNA follows: TGTGCCAGCAGCACCCTCCGCGAGCAGTACTTC. Combining the CDR3 with reference TRBV7-2 and TRBJ2-7 gives the whole variable domain GAGVSQSPSNKVTEKGKDVELRCDPISGHTALYWYRQSLGQGLEFLIYFQGNSAPDKSGLPSDRFSAERTGGSVSTLTIQRTQQEDSAVYLCASSTLREQYFGPGTRLTVT.

The CDR3 is CASSLGGLSGNTIYF. The CDR3 region has the DNA TGTGCCAGCAGCTTAGGAGGACTCTCTGGAAACACCATATATTTT. The chain recombines TRBV7-8 with TRBJ1-3; D ambiguous. The CDR3 has 15 residues. Trimming took off 1 base at V and 0 bases at J, with 7 bases between the two ends. Germline V gene sequence: CDR1 SGHVS, CDR2 FQNEAQ.

CDR3 sequence: CASSSQGLAGTEAFF. The CDR3 bases are TGCGCCAGCAGCTCACAGGGTTTGGCGGGAACTGAAGCTTTCTTT. The rearrangement uses TRBV5-1 and TRBJ1-1; possibly TRBD1 for D (6 bases). This CDR3 is 15 amino acids long. Germline CDR1 SGHRS, CDR2 YFSETQ. The V end lost 3 bases, the J end lost 5 bases, and 17 bases lay between the germline ends.

The chain recombines TRBV7-4 with TRBJ1-5, with D maybe TRBD1 (5 bases). Germline V gene sequence: CDR1 SGHVT, CDR2 SQSDAQ. The CDR3 is 15 residues long. The V end was cut by 2 bases, the J end by 11 bases, with 19 bases between. The CDR3 region is CASSLPGRPRGAQHF. The DNA of the CDR3 is TGTGCCAGCAGCTTACCAGGGCGCCCGCGTGGGGCCCAGCATTTT.

CDR3 bases: TGTGCCAGCAGTGATGCTAGCGGGCCTGGGGGTGAGCAGTTCTTC. Encoded protein: CASSDASGPGGEQFF. V is TRBV2 and J is TRBJ2-1; 8 bases fit TRBD2. Unmatched junction bases numbered 10, after V lost 3 bases and J lost 9 bases. Germline assignment: CDR1 SNHLY and CDR2 FYNNEI. The CDR3 runs 15 residues.

The V call is TRBV6-5, the J call TRBJ2-4, with no clear D. CDR1 is MNHEY and CDR2 is SVGAGI in the germline V gene. The CDR3 covers 15 residues. V lost 0 bases and J lost 0, with 6 bases in between. The CDR3 DNA is TGTGCCAGCAGTTACTCCTCGGTAGCCAAAAACATTCAGTACTTC. This encodes CASSYSSVAKNIQYF.

V usage is TRBV29-1 and J usage is TRBJ1-3; D perhaps matches TRBD1 (5 bases). The V gene lost 6 bases and the J gene lost 0 bases, with 12 bases spanning the gap. CDR1 and CDR2 (germline): SQVTM, ANQGSEA. CDR3 length: 14 residues. CDR3 loop: CSVGGAVSGNTIYF. The CDR3 DNA reads as TGCAGCGTCGGGGGAGCAGTCTCTGGAAACACCATATATTTT.